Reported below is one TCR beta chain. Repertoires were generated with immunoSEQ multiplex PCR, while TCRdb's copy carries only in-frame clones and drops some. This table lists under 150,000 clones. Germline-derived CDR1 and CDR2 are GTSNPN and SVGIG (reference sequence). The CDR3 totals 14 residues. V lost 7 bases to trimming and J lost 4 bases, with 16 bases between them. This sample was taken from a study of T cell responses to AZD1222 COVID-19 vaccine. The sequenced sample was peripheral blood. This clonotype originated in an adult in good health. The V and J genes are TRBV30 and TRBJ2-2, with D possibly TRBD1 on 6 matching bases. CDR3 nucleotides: TGTGCCTCTGTCACAGGGTCCGGCACCGGGGAGCTGTTTTTT. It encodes CASVTGSGTGELFF.